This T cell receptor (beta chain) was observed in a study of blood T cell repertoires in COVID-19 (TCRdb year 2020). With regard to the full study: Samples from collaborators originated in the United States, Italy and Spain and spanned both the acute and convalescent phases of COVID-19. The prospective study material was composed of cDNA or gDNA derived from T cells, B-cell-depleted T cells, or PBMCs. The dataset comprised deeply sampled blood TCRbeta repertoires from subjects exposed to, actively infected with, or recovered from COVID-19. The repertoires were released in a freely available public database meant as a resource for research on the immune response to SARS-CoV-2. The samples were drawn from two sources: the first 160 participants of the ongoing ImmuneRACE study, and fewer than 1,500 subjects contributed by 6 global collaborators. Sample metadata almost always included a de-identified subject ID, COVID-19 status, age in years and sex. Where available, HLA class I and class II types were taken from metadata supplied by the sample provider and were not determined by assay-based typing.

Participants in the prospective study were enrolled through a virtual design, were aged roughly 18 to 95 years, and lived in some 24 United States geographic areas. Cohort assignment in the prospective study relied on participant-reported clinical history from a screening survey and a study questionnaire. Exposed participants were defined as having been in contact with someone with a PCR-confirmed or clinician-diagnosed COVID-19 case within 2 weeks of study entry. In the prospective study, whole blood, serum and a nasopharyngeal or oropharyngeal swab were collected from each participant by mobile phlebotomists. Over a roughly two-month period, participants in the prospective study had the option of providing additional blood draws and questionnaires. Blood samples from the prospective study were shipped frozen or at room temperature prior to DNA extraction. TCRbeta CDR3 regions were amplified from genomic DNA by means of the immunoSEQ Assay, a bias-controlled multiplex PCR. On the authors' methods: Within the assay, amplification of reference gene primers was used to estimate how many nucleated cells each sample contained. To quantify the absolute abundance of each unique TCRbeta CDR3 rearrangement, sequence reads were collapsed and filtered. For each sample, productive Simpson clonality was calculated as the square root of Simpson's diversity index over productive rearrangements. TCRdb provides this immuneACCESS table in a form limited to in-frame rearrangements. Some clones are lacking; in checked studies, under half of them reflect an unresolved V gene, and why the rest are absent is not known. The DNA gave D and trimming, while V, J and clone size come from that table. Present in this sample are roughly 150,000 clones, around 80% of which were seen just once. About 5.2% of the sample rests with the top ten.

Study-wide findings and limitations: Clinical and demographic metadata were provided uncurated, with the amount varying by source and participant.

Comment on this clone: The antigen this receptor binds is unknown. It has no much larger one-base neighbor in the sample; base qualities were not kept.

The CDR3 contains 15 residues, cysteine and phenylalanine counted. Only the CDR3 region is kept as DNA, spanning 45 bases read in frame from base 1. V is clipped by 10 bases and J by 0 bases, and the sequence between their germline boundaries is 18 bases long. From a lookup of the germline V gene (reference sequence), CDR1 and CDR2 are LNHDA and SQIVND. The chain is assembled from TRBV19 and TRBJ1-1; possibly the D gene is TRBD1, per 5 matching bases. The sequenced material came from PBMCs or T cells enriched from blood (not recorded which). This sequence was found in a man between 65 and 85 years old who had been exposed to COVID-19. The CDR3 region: CATRPGGIMNTEAFF. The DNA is TGTGCCACAAGGCCGGGGGGGATTATGAACACTGAAGCTTTCTTT. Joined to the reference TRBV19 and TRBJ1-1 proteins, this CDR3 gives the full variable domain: DGGITQSPKYLFRKEGQNVTLSCEQNLNHDAMYWYRQDPGQGLRLIYYSQIVNDFQKGDIAEGYSVSREKKESFPLTVTSAQKNPTAFYLCATRPGGIMNTEAFFGQGTRLTVV.